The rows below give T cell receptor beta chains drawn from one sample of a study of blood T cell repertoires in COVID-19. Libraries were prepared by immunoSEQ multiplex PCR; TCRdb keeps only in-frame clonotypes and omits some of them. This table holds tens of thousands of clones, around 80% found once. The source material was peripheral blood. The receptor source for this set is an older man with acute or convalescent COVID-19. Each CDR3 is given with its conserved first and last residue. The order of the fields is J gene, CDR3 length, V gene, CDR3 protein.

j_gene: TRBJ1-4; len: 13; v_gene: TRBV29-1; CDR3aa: CSVPAGTAEKLFF
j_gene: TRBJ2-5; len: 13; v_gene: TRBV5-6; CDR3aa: CASSPAGQETQYF
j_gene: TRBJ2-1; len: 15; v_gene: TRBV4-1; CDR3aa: CASSQSGLDYNEQFF
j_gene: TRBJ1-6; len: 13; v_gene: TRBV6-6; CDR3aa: CASSQGLSSPLHF
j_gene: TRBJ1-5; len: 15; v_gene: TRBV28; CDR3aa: CASSLTRGSNQPQHF
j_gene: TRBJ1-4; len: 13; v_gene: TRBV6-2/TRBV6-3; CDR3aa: CASSYSWRAAEFF
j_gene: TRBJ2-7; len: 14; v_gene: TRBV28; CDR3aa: CASSFLDRGNEQYF
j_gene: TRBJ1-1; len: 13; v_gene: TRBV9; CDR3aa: CASSVVDRGEAFF
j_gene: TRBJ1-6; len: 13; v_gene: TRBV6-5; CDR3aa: CASNTGAGSPLHF
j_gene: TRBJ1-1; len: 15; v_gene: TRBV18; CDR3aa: CASSPPVRVNTEAFF
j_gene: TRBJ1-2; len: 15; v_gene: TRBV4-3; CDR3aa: CASSQVGTGGKGYTF
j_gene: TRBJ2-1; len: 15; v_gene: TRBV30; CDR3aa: CAWKPPDRLSREQFF
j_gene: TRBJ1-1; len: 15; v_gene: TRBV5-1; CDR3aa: CASSLVGTANTEAFF
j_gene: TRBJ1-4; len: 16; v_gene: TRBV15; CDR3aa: CATSRGLGTVNEKLFF
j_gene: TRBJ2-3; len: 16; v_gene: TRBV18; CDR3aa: CASSPGLAGGTDTQYF
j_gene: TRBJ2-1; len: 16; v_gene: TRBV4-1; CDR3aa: CASSQVYVVPRNEQFF
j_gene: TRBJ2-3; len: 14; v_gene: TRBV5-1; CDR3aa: CASSSLAGDYTQYF
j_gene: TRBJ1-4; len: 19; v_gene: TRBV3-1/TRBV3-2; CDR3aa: CASSLQVPRGSPLREKLFF
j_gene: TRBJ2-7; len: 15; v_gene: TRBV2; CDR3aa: CASSVAGTGAYEQYF
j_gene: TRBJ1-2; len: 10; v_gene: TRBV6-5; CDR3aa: CASSWSGYTF
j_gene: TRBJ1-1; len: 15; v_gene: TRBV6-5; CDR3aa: CASSPRDRRNTEAFF
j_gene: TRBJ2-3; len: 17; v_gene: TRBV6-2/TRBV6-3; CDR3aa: CASSSGTSGGVTDTQYF
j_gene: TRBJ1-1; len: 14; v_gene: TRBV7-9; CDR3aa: CASSSLGGNTEAFF
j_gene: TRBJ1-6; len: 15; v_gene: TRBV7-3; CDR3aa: CASSPQGQGRSPLHF
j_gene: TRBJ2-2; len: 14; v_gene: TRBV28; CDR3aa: CASEVTVNTGELFF
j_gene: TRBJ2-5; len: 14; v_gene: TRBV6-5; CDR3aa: CASKIAGVGETQYF
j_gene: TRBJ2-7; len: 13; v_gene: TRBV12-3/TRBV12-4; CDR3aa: CASSGLRGTEQYF
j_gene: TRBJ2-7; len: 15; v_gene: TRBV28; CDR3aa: CASSIGFQGSYEQYF
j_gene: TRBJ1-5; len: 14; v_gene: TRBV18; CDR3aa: CASSPQGGNQPQHF
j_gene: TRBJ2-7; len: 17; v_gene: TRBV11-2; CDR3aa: CASSFRFASGPSYEQYF
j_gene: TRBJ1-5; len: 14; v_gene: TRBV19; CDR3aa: CASSKPQGNQPQHF
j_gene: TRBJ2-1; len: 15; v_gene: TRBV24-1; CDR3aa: CATSGLTAALNEQFF
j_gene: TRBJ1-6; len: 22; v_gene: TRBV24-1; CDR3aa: CATPQGIKVRRPPWSYNSPLHF
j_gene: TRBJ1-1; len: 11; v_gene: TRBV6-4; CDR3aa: CASCPDREAFF
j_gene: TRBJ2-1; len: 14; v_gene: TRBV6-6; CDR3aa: CASSYIGGYNEQFF
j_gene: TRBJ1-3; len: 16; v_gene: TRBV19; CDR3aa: CASSRGTAASGNTIYF
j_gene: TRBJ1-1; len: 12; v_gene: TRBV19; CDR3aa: CASSAYSTEAFF
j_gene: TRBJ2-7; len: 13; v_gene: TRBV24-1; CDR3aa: CATSRDRGDEQYF
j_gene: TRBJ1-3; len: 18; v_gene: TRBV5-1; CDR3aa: CASSLYWTEAISGNTIYF
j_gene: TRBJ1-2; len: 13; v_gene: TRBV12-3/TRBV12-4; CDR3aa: CASSSGTNYGYTF
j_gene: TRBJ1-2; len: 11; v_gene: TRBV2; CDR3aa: CASSDRGGYTF
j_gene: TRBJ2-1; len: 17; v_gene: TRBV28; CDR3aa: CASSSFTTSGRGNEQFF
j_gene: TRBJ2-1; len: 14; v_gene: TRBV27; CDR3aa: CASSPSRDRGEQFF
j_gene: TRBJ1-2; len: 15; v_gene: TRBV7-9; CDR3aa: CASRLGFGANYGYTF
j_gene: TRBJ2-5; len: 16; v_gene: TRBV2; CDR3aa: CASRRAGGIVQETQYF
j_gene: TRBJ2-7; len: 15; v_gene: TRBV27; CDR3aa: CASSFRRGITYEQYF